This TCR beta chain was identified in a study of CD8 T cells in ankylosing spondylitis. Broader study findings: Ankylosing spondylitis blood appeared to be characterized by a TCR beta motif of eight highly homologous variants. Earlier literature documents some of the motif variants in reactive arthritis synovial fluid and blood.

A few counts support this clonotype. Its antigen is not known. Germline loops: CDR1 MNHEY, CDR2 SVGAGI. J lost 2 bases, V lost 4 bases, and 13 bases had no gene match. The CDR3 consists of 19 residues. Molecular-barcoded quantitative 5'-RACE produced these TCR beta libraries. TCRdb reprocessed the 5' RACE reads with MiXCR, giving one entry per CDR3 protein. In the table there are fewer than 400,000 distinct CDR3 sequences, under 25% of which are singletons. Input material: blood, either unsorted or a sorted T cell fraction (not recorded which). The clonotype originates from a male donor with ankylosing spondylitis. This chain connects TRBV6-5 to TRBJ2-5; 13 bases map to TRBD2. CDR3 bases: TGTGCCAGCAGTTCCCCCACGGGACTAGCGGGGAGGATTCAAGAGACCCAGTACTTC. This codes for CASSSPTGLAGRIQETQYF.